This section outlines one T cell receptor beta chain sequence together with its context. Its antigen specificity is not known. No base qualities exist here, and no much larger clone lies one base off it. The immunoSEQ hsTCRB assay version 4 in survey mode was used to sequence TCRbeta repertoires from genomic DNA. For TCRbeta sequencing, genomic DNA was diluted to roughly 11 ng/uL, and up to roughly 1 ug was used per sample. Processing in the source paper ran as follows. TCRbeta data analysis was done in ImmunoSeq Analyzer 3.0, and diversity was calculated on productive nucleotide rearrangements. Using the Immunarch R package, the improved Chao index served to estimate lower-bound TCR diversity and the Gini coefficient served to estimate clonality. Different nucleotide rearrangements encoding the same CDR3beta amino acid sequence were counted as distinct clonotypes. TCRbeta sequences significantly enriched in antigen-responding cells relative to anti-CD3/anti-CD28-activated cells were identified by differential abundance analysis. GLIPH2 grouped TCRs by predicted peptide-MHC specificity, both within each participant and across combined participant data sets. TCRdb's version of the immuneACCESS table is confined to in-frame rearrangements and falls short of the full clone set. An unresolved V gene accounts for under half of the shortfall where checked; the remainder is of unknown origin. V, J and clone size derive from that table, while D and trimming were established from the DNA sequence. This sample holds about 40,000 clones; 75% to 80% were observed only once. Clones ranked in the top ten supply approximately 15% of the sample.

Taken with the paper, the label for treatment or condition translates to: suppressive antiretroviral therapy. A pool of overlapping 15-mer peptides from HIV-1 Gag, at about 0.92 ug per peptide per mL, was used to stimulate the cells. Memory populations depleted of antigen-responding cells were obtained by sorting nonresponding CD40L-negative CD69-negative CD45RO-high memory CD4+ T cells. HIV-1-infected adults in whom suppressive ART had been started during chronic infection were enrolled as participants. For at least 4 years, participants had undetectable plasma HIV-1 RNA, below 50 copies/mL. To be included, participants needed a CD4+ T cell count above 400 cells/uL and a positive CMV serology. Before stimulation, PBMCs were isolated using density centrifugation and depleted of CD8+ T cells. Stimulation of CD8-depleted PBMCs was carried out for more than 15 hours with anti-CD28/CD49d costimulation, CD40-blocking antibody and enfuvirtide, to prevent new infections. Cells were sorted on a Beckman Coulter MoFlo Legacy or XDP sorter, with propidium iodide excluding dead cells. Genomic DNA was extracted using the QIAamp DNA Mini Kit for samples with more than one million cells and using the Quick-DNA Microprep Kit for all other samples.

The record originates from a study of persistence of HIV-infected CD4 T cells (dated by TCRdb to the early 2020s). General notes on the study: CMV- and HIV-1 Gag-responding CD4+ T cells were isolated from ART-treated individuals so that antigen-driven clonal expansion of HIV-1-infected cells could be examined. Peripheral blood samples of up to 180 mL were collected at multiple time points, except for a couple of participants, who underwent leukapheresis at a single time point. Suppressive ART had been received by participants for a median of 8 years. The TCR cluster analysis across participants included about 8 participants for CMV and six or seven participants for Gag. Proviral sequencing was used to assess clonality among infected cells, whereas TCRbeta sequencing gauged the clonality of all cells within each sorted population. Study-level results and caveats: Antigen-responding cells were enriched for expanded CDR3beta sequences that were degenerate, which suggests that CD4+ responses to CMV and Gag underwent convergent selection. Bulk TCR analyses could not be restricted to the rare CMV-responding cells that actually carried HIV-1 proviruses. Significantly lower TCRbeta richness was observed in CMV- and Gag-responding cells than in anti-CD3/anti-CD28-responding cells, and higher oligoclonality was observed in CMV-responding cells than in CD3/CD28-stimulated and Gag-responding cells. The study involved few individuals and tested only a limited range of antigens. TCR oligoclonality correlated with proviral oligoclonality within the same sorted populations.

The clonotype comes from an adult man with HIV who was CMV-seropositive. The material sequenced was CD4+ T cells sorted from PBMCs after approximately 19-hour stimulation, taken from a patient who received antiretroviral therapy. Read against the paper, the sample's cell subset or site label means: CD40L-CD69- CD45RO-high memory CD4 T cells not responding to Gag peptides.

CDR3 region: CASSLADTSYNEQFF. The DNA sequence is given as TGTGCCAGCAGCTTGGCAGACACCTCCTACAATGAGCAGTTCTTC. The chain links TRBV7-2 with TRBJ2-1, with no confidently assigned D gene. The V end loses 3 bases and the J end loses 0 bases, and a stretch of 9 bases separates them. The germline V gene encodes CDR1 SGHTA and CDR2 FQGNSA. Including the terminal cysteine and phenylalanine, the CDR3 comprises 15 residues. Just CDR3 DNA is preserved here, 45 bases in frame from base 1.